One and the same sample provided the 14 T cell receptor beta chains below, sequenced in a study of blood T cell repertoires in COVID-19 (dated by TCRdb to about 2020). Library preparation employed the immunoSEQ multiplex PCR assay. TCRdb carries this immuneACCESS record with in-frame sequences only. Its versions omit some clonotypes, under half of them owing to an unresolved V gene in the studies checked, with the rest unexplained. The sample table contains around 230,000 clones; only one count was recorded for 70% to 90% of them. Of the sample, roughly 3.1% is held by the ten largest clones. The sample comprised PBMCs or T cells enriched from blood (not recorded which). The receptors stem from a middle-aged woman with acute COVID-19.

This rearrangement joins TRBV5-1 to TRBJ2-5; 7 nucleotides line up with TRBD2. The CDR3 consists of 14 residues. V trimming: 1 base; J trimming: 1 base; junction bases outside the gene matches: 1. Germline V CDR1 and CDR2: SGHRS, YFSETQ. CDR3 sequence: CASSLPSGQETQYF. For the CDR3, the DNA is TGCGCCAGCAGCTTGCCTAGCGGCCAAGAGACCCAGTACTTC.

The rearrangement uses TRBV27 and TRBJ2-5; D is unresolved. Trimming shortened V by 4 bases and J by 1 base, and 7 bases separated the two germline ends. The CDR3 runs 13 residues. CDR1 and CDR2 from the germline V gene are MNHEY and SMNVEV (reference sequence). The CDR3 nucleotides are TGTGCCAGCAGTTCCCTCGGCCAAGAGACCCAGTACTTC. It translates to CASSSLGQETQYF.

CDR3 in amino acids: CASRRGTEGTGELFF. The CDR3 DNA reads TGTGCCAGCCGTCGAGGGACGGAGGGTACCGGGGAGCTGTTTTTT. The chain uses TRBV9 and TRBJ2-2, with D possibly TRBD2 on 6 matching bases. This CDR3 contains 15 residues. Germline V gene data show CDR1 as SGDLS and CDR2 as YYNGEE. The germline V and J ends were trimmed by 7 bases and 5 bases, with 18 bases remaining between them.

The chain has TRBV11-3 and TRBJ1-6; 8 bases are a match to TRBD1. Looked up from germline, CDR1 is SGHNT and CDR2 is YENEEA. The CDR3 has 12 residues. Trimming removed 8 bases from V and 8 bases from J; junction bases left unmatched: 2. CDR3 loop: CASSRGHSPLHF. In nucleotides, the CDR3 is TGTGCCAGCTCCAGGGGGCATTCACCCCTCCACTTT.

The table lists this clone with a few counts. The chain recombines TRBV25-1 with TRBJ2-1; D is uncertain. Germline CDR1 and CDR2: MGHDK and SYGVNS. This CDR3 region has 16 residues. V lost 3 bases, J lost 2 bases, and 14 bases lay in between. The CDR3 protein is CASSDRFSPTYNEQFF. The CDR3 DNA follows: TGTGCCAGCAGTGATCGGTTTTCCCCGACCTACAATGAGCAGTTCTTC. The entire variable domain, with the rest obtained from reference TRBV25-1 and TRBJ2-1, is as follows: EADIYQTPRYLVIGTGKKITLECSQTMGHDKMYWYQQDPGMELHLIHYSYGVNSTEKGDLSSESTVSRIRTEHFPLTLESARPSHTSQYLCASSDRFSPTYNEQFFGPGTRLTVL.

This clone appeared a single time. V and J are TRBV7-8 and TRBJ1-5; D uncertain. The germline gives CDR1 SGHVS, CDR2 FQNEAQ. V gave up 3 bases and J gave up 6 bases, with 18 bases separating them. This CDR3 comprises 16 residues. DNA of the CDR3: TGTGCCAGCAGCTTGGGTGGTTGGGAGTCGTCTCAGCCCCAGCATTTT. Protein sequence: CASSLGGWESSQPQHF.

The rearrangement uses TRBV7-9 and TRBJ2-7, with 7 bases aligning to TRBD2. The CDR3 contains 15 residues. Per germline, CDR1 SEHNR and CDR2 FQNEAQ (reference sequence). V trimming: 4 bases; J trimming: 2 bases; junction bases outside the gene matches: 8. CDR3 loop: CASSSERDHTYEQYF. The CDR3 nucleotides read TGTGCCAGCAGCTCGGAGCGGGATCACACCTACGAGCAGTACTTC.

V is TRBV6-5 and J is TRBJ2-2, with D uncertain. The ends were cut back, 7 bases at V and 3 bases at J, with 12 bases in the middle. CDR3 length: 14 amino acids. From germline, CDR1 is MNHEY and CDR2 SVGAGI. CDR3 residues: CASNPRIDTGELFF. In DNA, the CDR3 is TGTGCCAGCAATCCTAGAATTGACACCGGGGAGCTGTTTTTT.

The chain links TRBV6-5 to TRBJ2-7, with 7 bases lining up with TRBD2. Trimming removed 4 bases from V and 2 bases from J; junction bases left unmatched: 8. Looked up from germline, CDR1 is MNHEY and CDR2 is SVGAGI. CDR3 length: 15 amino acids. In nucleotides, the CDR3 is TGTGCCAGCAGTTCCGATAGCGGGCCCCCCTACGAGCAGTACTTC. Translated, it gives CASSSDSGPPYEQYF.

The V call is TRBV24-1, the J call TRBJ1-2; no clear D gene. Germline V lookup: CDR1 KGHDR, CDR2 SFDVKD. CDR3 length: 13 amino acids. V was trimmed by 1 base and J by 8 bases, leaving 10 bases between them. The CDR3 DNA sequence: TGTGCCACCAGTGATTTAGCAGGATGGGGCTACACCTTC. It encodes CATSDLAGWGYTF.

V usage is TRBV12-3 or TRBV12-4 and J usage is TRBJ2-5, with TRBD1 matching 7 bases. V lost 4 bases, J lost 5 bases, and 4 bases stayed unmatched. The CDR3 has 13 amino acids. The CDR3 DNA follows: TGTGCCAGCAGTTGGACAGGTTTGGAGACCCAGTACTTC. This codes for CASSWTGLETQYF.

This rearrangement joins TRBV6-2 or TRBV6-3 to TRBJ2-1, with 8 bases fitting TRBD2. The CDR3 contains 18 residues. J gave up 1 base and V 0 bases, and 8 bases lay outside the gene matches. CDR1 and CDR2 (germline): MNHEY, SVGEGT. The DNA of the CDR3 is TGTGCCAGCAGTTACTCGAAGTGGGTAGCGGGGTCCTACAATGAGCAGTTCTTC. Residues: CASSYSKWVAGSYNEQFF.

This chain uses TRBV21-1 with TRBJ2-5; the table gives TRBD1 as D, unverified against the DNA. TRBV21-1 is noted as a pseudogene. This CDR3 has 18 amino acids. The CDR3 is CASSTARPQGDIEETQYF. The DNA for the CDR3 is TGTGCCAGCAGCACCGCCCGACCTCAGGGGGACATAGAAGAGACCCAGTACTTC.

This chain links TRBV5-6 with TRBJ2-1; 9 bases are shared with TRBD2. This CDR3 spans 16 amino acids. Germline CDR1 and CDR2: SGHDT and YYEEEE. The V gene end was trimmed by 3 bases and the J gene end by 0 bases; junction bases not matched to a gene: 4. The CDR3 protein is CASSSDSGSSYNEQFF. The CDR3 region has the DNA TGTGCCAGCAGCTCGGATAGCGGGAGCTCCTACAATGAGCAGTTCTTC.